This passage covers 18 T cell receptor beta chains from one sample sequenced in a study of T cell changes during pregnancy in multiple sclerosis. Method: immunoSEQ multiplex PCR; TCRdb's copy keeps in-frame clones and lacks some. In the table there are approximately 89,000 clones, 94% of which are singletons. This material consisted of peripheral blood, taken in the third trimester of pregnancy. The origin of the receptors is a female donor with multiple sclerosis, enrolled in a pregnancy study.

The chain links TRBV5-6 to TRBJ2-1; TRBD2 matches at 7 bases. The V gene's germline CDR1 is SGHDT and CDR2 YYEEEE. This CDR3 is built from 17 residues. Trimming at V came to 2 bases and at J to 4 bases, leaving 12 bases not matched to a gene. The CDR3 protein is CASSLDAGGSPYNEQFF. CDR3 nucleotide sequence: TGTGCCAGCAGCTTAGATGCCGGGGGGTCCCCGTACAATGAGCAGTTCTTC.

This chain connects TRBV30 to TRBJ2-4, with D maybe TRBD1 (5 bases). Trimming pared 1 base from V and 5 bases from J, leaving 21 bases between. The CDR3 sequence is 17 residues long. The germline CDR1 and CDR2 sequences are GTSNPN and SVGIG (reference sequence). CDR3 residues: CAWSDPGMAPQENIQYF. CDR3 in DNA: TGTGCCTGGAGTGACCCAGGGATGGCTCCTCAGGAAAACATTCAGTACTTC.

The CDR3 bases are TGTGCTAGTGGTTTGGACCCCGGGACAGGGATCACTGAAGCTTTCTTT. Amino acid sequence: CASGLDPGTGITEAFF. The gene calls are TRBV12-5 and TRBJ1-1; 9 nucleotides match TRBD1. The CDR3 has 16 residues. Germline V gene lookup returns CDR1 LGHNT and CDR2 FRNRAP. V lost 1 base, J lost 4 bases, and 7 bases stayed unmatched.

V and J are TRBV15 and TRBJ1-3; D gene uncertain. Germline CDR1 LNHNV, CDR2 YYDKDF (reference sequence). The CDR3 is 13 amino acids. The V end was cut by 5 bases, the J end by 4 bases, with 9 bases between. DNA for the CDR3: TGTGCCACCAGCTTACGAGGAGGAAACACCATATATTTT. It codes for CATSLRGGNTIYF.

V and J are TRBV10-3 and TRBJ2-7, with D perhaps TRBD1 (6 bases). This CDR3 region has 14 residues. V was pared by 7 bases and J by 4 bases, with 17 bases between. CDR1 and CDR2 from the germline V gene are ENHRY and SYGVKD. The CDR3 region has the DNA TGTGCCATCAAATCGTCACAGGGATTTTACGAGCAGTACTTC. Translating it yields CAIKSSQGFYEQYF.

The genes are TRBV4-1 and TRBJ1-1, with D perhaps TRBD1 (6 bases). Per germline, CDR1 MGHRA and CDR2 YSYEKL. Trimming removed 6 bases at V and 0 bases at J, with 11 bases between. This CDR3 is built from 14 residues. Here the CDR3 reads CASSPGVLNTEAFF. The CDR3 DNA is TGCGCCAGCAGTCCAGGGGTCCTGAACACTGAAGCTTTCTTT.

The CDR3 spells CASSKIRGGSGELFF. For the CDR3, the DNA is TGTGCCAGCAGCAAAATTCGGGGGGGGTCCGGGGAGCTGTTTTTT. This chain uses TRBV7-9 with TRBJ2-2, with 8 nucleotides matching TRBD2. The length of the CDR3 is 15 residues. Germline V gene sequence: CDR1 SEHNR, CDR2 FQNEAQ (reference sequence). The ends lost 5 bases at V and 6 bases at J; junction bases unmatched: 8.

The gene calls are TRBV20-1 and TRBJ1-1; D call uncertain. The CDR3 is 11 amino acids. Between the trimmed V and J ends, which lost 2 bases and 7 bases, there was a span of 8 bases. Looked up from germline, CDR1 is DFQATT and CDR2 is SNEGSKA (reference sequence). The CDR3 region is CSARWEDEAFF. CDR3 DNA sequence: TGCAGTGCTAGATGGGAGGATGAAGCTTTCTTT.

The V call is TRBV27, the J call TRBJ1-5; tentative D call: TRBD1 (6 bases). The CDR3 covers 15 residues. V was clipped by 6 bases and J by 0 bases, with 12 bases between them. Germline values: CDR1 MNHEY, CDR2 SMNVEV (reference sequence). The CDR3 here is CASSKNRASNQPQHF. In DNA, the CDR3 is TGTGCCAGCAGCAAGAACAGGGCTAGCAATCAGCCCCAGCATTTT.

This clone was counted only a few times. This chain links TRBV28 with TRBJ1-6; TRBD1 might be the D (5 bases). Germline V gene data show CDR1 as MDHEN and CDR2 as SYDVKM. Deletions cut 5 bases from V and 9 bases from J, with 14 bases between. This CDR3 is 14 amino acids long. CDR3 loop: CASSGDGALSPLHF. In nucleotides, the CDR3 is TGTGCCAGCAGTGGGGATGGGGCGCTTTCACCCCTCCACTTT.

The chain combines TRBV9 with TRBJ2-5, with 7 positions matching TRBD2. The V segment lost 4 bases and the J segment 2 bases; nucleotides outside the gene matches: 8. Germline CDR1 reads SGDLS; CDR2 reads YYNGEE. This CDR3 is built from 15 residues. CDR3 amino acids: CASSLSWGGQETQYF. CDR3 sequence (DNA): TGTGCCAGCAGCCTAAGTTGGGGGGGTCAAGAGACCCAGTACTTC.

V is TRBV7-8 and J is TRBJ2-7, with D hard to call. CDR3 length: 20 amino acids. The germline V gene encodes CDR1 SGHVS and CDR2 FQNEAQ. The V gene lost 5 bases and the J gene lost 4 bases, with 33 bases spanning the gap. Written as DNA, the CDR3 is TGTGCCAGCAGCCAAAGGCGGCTTATCGGGTCTCCAAGAAAAAGTTACGAGCAGTACTTC. Its protein product is CASSQRRLIGSPRKSYEQYF. The full variable domain, its missing parts supplied by reference TRBV7-8 and TRBJ2-7, is GAGVSQSPRYKVAKRGQDVALRCDPISGHVSLFWYQQALGQGPEFLTYFQNEAQLDKSGLPSDRFFAERPEGSVSTLKIQRTQQEDSAVYLCASSQRRLIGSPRKSYEQYFGPGTRLTVT.

J is TRBJ1-1 and V is TRBV13, with TRBD1 identical over 7 bases. The V gene's germline CDR1 is PRHDT and CDR2 FYEKMQ (reference sequence). This CDR3 has 19 amino acids. The trim removed 6 bases at V and 0 bases at J, leaving 19 bases unmatched. The CDR3 sequence: CASSFPYGQAREMNTEAFF. The CDR3 DNA follows: TGTGCCAGCAGTTTCCCGTATGGACAGGCTCGGGAGATGAACACTGAAGCTTTCTTT.

The chain has TRBV4-1 and TRBJ1-6, with a tentative D call TRBD1 (5 bases). Trimming removed 4 bases from V and 7 bases from J, with 14 bases in between. CDR3 length equals 15 residues. Looked up from germline, CDR1 is MGHRA and CDR2 is YSYEKL. CDR3 DNA sequence: TGCGCCAGCAGCCCCCCCTGGGGCCAGAATTCACCCCTCCACTTT. This gives the protein CASSPPWGQNSPLHF.

This chain links TRBV19 with TRBJ2-7, with D possibly matching TRBD2 (5 bases). The V end lost 6 bases, the J end lost 2 bases, and 8 bases lay between the germline ends. This CDR3 is built from 12 residues. The germline V gene has CDR1 LNHDA and CDR2 SQIVND (reference sequence). In DNA form, the CDR3 reads TGTGCCAGTAGCCCGGGGACCTACGAGCAGTACTTC. It encodes CASSPGTYEQYF.

This clone appeared once. The CDR3 DNA sequence: TGTGCCACCAGACAGGGTACTTCCTACGAGCAGTACTTC. Its protein is CATRQGTSYEQYF. The genes are TRBV5-6 and TRBJ2-7; 7 bases line up with TRBD1. V shed 9 bases and J 1 base; nucleotides not matched to a gene: 7. Germline V lookup: CDR1 SGHDT, CDR2 YYEEEE. This CDR3 has 13 residues.

The V and J genes are TRBV29-1 and TRBJ2-3; TRBD1 agrees at 9 bases. CDR3 length: 14 residues. V was clipped by 7 bases and J by 4 bases; unmatched bases: 9. Germline V gene data show CDR1 as SQVTM and CDR2 as ANQGSEA. CDR3 bases: TGCAGCGGCTTGGGGGGACAGGGCGCAGATACGCAGTATTTT. It codes for CSGLGGQGADTQYF.

The chain employs TRBV5-6 and TRBJ2-5, with D perhaps matching TRBD2 (6 bases). The germline CDR1 and CDR2 sequences are SGHDT and YYEEEE. V lost 0 bases and J lost 2, with 17 bases in between. CDR3 length: 17 amino acids. The CDR3 protein is CASSLVGTGVDQETQYF. CDR3 bases: TGTGCCAGCAGCTTGGTGGGTACGGGGGTAGATCAAGAGACCCAGTACTTC.